This is a list of T cell receptor beta chains from one sample in a study of T cells after yellow fever vaccination. Via MiXCR, TCRdb re-called the 5' RACE reads, giving one row per CDR3 protein. This sample has fewer than 650,000 distinct CDR3 sequences, with around a fifth found just once. Sequenced material: PBMCs, taken approximately 20 days after the first yellow fever vaccination. The receptors were sampled from a man between 18 and 29 years old who received the YFV17D yellow fever vaccine. The CDR3 runs from the conserved cysteine through the conserved F or W. The order of the fields is clone size, V gene, D gene, J gene, CDR3 protein, CDR3 DNA. The D gene is left open where the match is weak. The size of a clone is reported for some rows only, either as once, few or many, or as a class for expanded clones.

>many|TRBV7-6|.|TRBJ2-5
CASSLRDVETQYF
TGTGCCAGCAGCTTAAGGGATGTCGAGACCCAGTACTTC
>.|TRBV5-1|.|TRBJ1-4
CASSSGLNEKLFF
TGCGCCAGCAGCTCGGGGCTTAATGAAAAACTGTTTTTT
>.|TRBV10-2|.|TRBJ2-3
CASRRRMATDTQYF
TGCGCCAGCAGGAGACGGATGGCCACAGATACGCAGTATTTT
>few|TRBV2|.|TRBJ1-2
CASSEGRVQGGYTF
TGTGCCAGCAGTGAGGGCAGGGTACAAGGTGGCTACACCTTC
>many|TRBV5-4|.|TRBJ2-5
CASSLGLTRLWQETQYF
TGTGCCAGCAGCTTAGGCCTGACACGTCTCTGGCAAGAGACCCAGTACTTC
>.|TRBV19|.|TRBJ2-1
CASCELGGANNEQFF
TGTGCTTCTTGTGAGTTGGGGGGGGCCAACAATGAGCAGTTCTTC
>.|TRBV3-1|.|TRBJ1-2
CASSPGGTVTYGYTF
TGTGCCAGCAGCCCGGGAGGGACCGTCACTTATGGCTACACCTTC
>.|TRBV5-1|.|TRBJ1-4
CASSLADRRSEKLFF
TGCGCCAGCAGCTTGGCGGACCGTCGAAGCGAAAAACTGTTTTTT
>.|TRBV7-2|TRBD2|TRBJ2-7
CASSHQAGGLNYEQYF
TGTGCCAGCAGCCACCAAGCGGGGGGGCTCAACTACGAGCAGTACTTC
>.|TRBV20-1|.|TRBJ1-2
CSARTVDSYGYTF
TGCAGTGCTAGGACAGTCGATAGCTATGGCTACACCTTC
>few|TRBV7-2|TRBD1|TRBJ2-4
CASSTYRGTPYF
TGTGCCAGCAGCACATACAGGGGTACTCCGTACTTC
>.|TRBV4-1|TRBD1|TRBJ1-5
CASSQGQGAKMPQHF
TGCGCCAGCAGCCAAGGACAGGGGGCCAAGATGCCCCAGCATTTT
>few|TRBV7-8|TRBD2|TRBJ2-3
CASSGKLAGLTDTQYF
TGTGCCAGCAGCGGAAAACTAGCGGGCCTCACAGATACGCAGTATTTT
>many|TRBV7-2|TRBD2|TRBJ2-1
CASSQLAGGLPEQFF
TGTGCCAGCAGCCAACTAGCGGGGGGCCTCCCTGAGCAGTTCTTC
>few|TRBV2|.|TRBJ2-5
CASRGSGTSKETQYF
TGTGCCAGCAGGGGCTCCGGGACGTCAAAAGAGACCCAGTACTTC
>.|TRBV11-2|.|TRBJ2-4
CASSSPASLAKNIQYF
TGTGCCAGCAGCTCCCCGGCCTCTCTAGCCAAAAACATTCAGTACTTC
>.|TRBV5-4|.|TRBJ2-4
CASSPRQGGDIQYF
TGTGCCAGCAGCCCACGACAGGGAGGGGACATTCAGTACTTC